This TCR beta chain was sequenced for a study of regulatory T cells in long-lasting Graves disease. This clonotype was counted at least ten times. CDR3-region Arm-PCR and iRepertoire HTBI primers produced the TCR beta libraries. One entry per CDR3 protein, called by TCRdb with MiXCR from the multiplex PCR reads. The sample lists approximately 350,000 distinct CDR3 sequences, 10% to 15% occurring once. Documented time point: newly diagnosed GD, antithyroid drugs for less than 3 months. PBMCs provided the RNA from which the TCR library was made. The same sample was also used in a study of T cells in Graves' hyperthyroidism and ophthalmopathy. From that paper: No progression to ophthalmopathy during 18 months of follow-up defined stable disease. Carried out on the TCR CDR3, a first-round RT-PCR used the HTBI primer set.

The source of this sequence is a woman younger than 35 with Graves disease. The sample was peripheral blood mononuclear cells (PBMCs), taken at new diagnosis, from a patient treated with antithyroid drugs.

This CDR3 is CAWSSTGMDQPQHF. The CDR3 DNA sequence: TGTGCCTGGAGCTCGACAGGGATGGATCAGCCCCAGCATTTT. This chain connects TRBV30 to TRBJ1-5; 7 nucleotides match TRBD1. Trimming took 3 bases from V and 5 from J; bases not matched to a gene: 7. The CDR3 is 14 residues long. The V gene's germline CDR1 is GTSNPN and CDR2 SVGIG (reference sequence).